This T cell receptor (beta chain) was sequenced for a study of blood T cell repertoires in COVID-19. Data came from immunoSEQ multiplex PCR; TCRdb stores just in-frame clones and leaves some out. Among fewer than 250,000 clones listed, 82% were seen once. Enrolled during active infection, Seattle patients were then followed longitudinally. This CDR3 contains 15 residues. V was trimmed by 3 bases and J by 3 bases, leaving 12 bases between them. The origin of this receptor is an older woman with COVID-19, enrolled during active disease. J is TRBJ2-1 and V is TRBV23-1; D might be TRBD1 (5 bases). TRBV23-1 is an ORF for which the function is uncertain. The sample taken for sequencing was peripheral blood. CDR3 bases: TGCGCCAGCAGTCACCAGACCGACAGCTACAATGAGCAGTTCTTC. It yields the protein CASSHQTDSYNEQFF.